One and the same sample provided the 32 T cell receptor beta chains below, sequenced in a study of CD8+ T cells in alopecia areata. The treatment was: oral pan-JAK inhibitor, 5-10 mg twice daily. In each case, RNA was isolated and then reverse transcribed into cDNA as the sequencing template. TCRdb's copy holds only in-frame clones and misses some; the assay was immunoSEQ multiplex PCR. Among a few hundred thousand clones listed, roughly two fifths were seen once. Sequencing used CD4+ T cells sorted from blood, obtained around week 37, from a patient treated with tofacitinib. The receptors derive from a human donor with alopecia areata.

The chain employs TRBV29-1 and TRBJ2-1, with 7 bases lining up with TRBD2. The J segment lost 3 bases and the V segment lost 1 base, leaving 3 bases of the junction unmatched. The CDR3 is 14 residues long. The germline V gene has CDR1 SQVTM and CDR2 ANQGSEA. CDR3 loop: CSVEGRENYNEQFF. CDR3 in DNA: TGCAGCGTTGAAGGGCGGGAGAACTACAATGAGCAGTTCTTC.

The CDR3 region is CASSQRYLAGELFF. In nucleotides, the CDR3 is TGCGCCAGCAGCCAACGCTATTTAGCCGGGGAGCTGTTTTTT. This chain uses TRBV4-3 with TRBJ2-2; D not certain. The CDR3 runs to 14 residues. Germline loops: CDR1 LGHNA, CDR2 YSLEER. Trimming left V 2 bases short and J 6 bases short, with 10 bases between.

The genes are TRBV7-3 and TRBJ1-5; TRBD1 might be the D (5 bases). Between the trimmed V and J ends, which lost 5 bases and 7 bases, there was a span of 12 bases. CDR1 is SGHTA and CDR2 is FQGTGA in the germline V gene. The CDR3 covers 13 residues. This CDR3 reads CASSAHKGQPQHF. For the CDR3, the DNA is TGTGCCAGCAGCGCCCACAAGGGGCAGCCCCAGCATTTT.

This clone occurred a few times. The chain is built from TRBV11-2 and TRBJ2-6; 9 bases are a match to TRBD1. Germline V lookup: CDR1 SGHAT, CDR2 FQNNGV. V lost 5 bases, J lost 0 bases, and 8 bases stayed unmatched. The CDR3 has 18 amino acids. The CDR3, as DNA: TGTGCCAGCAGCGGAGGGACAGGGATATTCTCTGGGGCCAACGTCCTGACTTTC. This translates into CASSGGTGIFSGANVLTF.

CDR3 residues: CASSLYRTDTEAFF. CDR3 nucleotide sequence: TGTGCCAGCAGCTTATATCGGACAGACACTGAAGCTTTCTTT. The rearrangement links TRBV11-2 to TRBJ1-1; maybe TRBD1 (6 bases). From germline, CDR1 is SGHAT and CDR2 FQNNGV. The CDR3 runs to 14 residues. The ends were cut back, 2 bases at V and 3 bases at J, with 10 bases in the middle.

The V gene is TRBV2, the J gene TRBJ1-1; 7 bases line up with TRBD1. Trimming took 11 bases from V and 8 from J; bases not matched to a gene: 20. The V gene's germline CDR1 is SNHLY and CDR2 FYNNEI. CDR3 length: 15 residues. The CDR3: CASAVGARDRLEAFF. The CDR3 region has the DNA TGTGCCTCAGCAGTGGGGGCCCGGGACAGACTCGAAGCTTTCTTT.

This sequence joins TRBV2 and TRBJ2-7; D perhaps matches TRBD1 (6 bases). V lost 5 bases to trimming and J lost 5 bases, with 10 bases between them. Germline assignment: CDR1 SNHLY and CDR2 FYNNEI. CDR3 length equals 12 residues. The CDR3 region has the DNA TGTGCCAGCAGTACGGGACATCACGAGCAGTACTTC. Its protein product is CASSTGHHEQYF.

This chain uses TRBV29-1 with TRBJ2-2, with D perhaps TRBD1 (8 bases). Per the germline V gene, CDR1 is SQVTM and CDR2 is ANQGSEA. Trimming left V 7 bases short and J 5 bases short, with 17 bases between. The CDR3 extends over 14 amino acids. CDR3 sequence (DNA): TGCAGCGCGGGAGGACAGGGTTGGACCGGGGAGCTGTTTTTT. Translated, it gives CSAGGQGWTGELFF.

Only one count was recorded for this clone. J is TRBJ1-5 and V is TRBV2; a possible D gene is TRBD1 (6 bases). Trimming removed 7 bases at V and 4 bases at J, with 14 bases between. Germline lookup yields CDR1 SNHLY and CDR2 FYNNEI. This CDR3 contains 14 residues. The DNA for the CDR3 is TGTGCCAGCATGAATCGACAGGAAAATCAGCCCCAGCATTTT. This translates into CASMNRQENQPQHF. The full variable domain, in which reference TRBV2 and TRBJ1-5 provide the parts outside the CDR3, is EPEVTQTPSHQVTQMGQEVILRCVPISNHLYFYWYRQILGQKVEFLVSFYNNEISEKSEIFDDQFSVERPDGSNFTLKIRSTKLEDSAMYFCASMNRQENQPQHFGDGTRLSIL.

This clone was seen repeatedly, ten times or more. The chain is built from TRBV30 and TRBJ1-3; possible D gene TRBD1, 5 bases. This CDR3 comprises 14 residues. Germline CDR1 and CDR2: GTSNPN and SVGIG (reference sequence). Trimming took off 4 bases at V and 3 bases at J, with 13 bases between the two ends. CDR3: CAWTIPTGGNTIYF. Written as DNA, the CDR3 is TGTGCCTGGACCATACCTACAGGTGGAAACACCATATATTTT. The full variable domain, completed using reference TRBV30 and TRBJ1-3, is SQTIHQWPATLVQPVGSPLSLECTVEGTSNPNLYWYRQAAGRGLQLLFYSVGIGQISSEVPQNLSASRPQDRQFILSSKKLLLSDSGFYLCAWTIPTGGNTIYFGEGSWLTVV.

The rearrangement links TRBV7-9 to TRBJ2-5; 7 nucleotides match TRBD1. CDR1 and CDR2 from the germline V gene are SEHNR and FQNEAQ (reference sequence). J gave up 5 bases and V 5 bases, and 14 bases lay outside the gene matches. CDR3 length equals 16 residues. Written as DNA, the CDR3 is TGTGCCAGCAGCCCCCTGGGACAGTGGATGAGGGAGACCCAGTACTTC. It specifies CASSPLGQWMRETQYF.

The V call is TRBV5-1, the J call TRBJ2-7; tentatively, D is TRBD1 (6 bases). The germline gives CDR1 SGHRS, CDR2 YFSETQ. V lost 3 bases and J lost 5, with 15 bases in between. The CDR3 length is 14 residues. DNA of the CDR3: TGCGCCAGCAGCTCAGGACAGCCTGTGGACGAGCAGTACTTC. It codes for CASSSGQPVDEQYF.

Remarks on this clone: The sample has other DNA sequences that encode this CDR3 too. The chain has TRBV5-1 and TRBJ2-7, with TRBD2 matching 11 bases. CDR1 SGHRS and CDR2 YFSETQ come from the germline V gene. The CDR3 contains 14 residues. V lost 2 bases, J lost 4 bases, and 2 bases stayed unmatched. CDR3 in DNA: TGCGCCAGCAGCTTCGGGACTAGCGGTTACGAGCAGTACTTC. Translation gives CASSFGTSGYEQYF.

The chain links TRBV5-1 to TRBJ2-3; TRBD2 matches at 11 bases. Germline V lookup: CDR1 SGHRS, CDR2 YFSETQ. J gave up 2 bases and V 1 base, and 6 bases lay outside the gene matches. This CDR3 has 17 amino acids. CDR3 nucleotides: TGCGCCAGCAGCTTGCGGGGACTAGCGGAGTCCACAGATACGCAGTATTTT. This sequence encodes CASSLRGLAESTDTQYF.

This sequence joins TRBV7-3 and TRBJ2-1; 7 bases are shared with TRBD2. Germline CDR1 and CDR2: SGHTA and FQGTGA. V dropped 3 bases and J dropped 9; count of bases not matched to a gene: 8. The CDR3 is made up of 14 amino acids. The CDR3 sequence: CASSLIAGYGEQFF. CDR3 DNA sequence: TGTGCCAGCAGCTTGATAGCGGGTTACGGTGAGCAGTTCTTC. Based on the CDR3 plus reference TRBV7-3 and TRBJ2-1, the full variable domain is GAGVSQTPSNKVTEKGKYVELRCDPISGHTALYWYRQSLGQGPEFLIYFQGTGAADDSGLPNDRFFAVRPEGSVSTLKIQRTERGDSAVYLCASSLIAGYGEQFFGPGTRLTVL.

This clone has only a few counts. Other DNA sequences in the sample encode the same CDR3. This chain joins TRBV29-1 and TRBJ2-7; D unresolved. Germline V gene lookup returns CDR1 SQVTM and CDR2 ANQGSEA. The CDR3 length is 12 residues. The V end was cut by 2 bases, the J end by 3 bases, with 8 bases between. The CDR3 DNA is TGCAGCGTTGAATTTGGTTACTACGAGCAGTACTTC. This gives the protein CSVEFGYYEQYF.

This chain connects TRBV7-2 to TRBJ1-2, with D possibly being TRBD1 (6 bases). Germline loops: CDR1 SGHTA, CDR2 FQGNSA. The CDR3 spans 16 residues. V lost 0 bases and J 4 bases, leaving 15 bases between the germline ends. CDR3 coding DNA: TGTGCCAGCAGCTTAGCGCGGGCAGGGGTAGTCTATGGCTACACCTTC. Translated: CASSLARAGVVYGYTF. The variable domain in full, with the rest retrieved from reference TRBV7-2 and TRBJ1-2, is GAGVSQSPSNKVTEKGKDVELRCDPISGHTALYWYRQSLGQGLEFLIYFQGNSAPDKSGLPSDRFSAERTGGSVSTLTIQRTQQEDSAVYLCASSLARAGVVYGYTFGSGTRLTVV.

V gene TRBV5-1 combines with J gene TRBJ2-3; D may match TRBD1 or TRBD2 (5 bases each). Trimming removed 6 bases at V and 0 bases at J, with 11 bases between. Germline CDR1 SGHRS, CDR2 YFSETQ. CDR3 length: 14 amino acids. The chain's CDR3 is CASMRGSSTDTQYF. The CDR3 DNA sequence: TGCGCCAGCATGAGGGGCTCTAGCACAGATACGCAGTATTTT.

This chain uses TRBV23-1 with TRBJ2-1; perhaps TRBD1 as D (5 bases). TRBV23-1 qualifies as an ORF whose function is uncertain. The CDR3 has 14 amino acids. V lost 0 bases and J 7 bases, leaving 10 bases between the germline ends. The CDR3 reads CASSQSAGLNEQFF. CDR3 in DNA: TGCGCCAGCAGTCAATCGGCAGGGTTGAATGAGCAGTTCTTC.

In nucleotides, the CDR3 is TGTGCCAGCAGCGTAGGACCTAGCGGGAGACCTACTAGCACAGATACGCAGTATTTT. This encodes CASSVGPSGRPTSTDTQYF. This chain joins TRBV9 and TRBJ2-3; 10 positions agree with TRBD2. Unmatched junction bases numbered 10, after V lost 0 bases and J lost 0 bases. Germline V CDR1 and CDR2: SGDLS, YYNGEE. There are 19 residues in the CDR3.

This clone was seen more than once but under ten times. CDR3 DNA sequence: TGTGCCTCTCTAAGGGACAAGGGTTTGTTGGAGCAGTACTTC. This translates into CASLRDKGLLEQYF. J is TRBJ2-7 and V is TRBV30; TRBD1 might be the D (6 bases). The CDR3 runs 14 residues. Germline loops: CDR1 GTSNPN, CDR2 SVGIG (reference sequence). V lost 7 bases, J lost 7 bases, and 23 bases lay in between. Using reference TRBV30 and TRBJ2-7 for the parts outside the CDR3, the full variable domain is SQTIHQWPATLVQPVGSPLSLECTVEGTSNPNLYWYRQAAGRGLQLLFYSVGIGQISSEVPQNLSASRPQDRQFILSSKKLLLSDSGFYLCASLRDKGLLEQYFGPGTRLTVT.

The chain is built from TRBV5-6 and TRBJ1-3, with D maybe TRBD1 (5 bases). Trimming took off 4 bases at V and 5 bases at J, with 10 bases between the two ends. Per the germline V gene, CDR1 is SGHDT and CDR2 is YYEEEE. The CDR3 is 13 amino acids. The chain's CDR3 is CASSPGRRNTIYF. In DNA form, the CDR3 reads TGTGCCAGCAGCCCGGGACGGAGAAACACCATATATTTT.

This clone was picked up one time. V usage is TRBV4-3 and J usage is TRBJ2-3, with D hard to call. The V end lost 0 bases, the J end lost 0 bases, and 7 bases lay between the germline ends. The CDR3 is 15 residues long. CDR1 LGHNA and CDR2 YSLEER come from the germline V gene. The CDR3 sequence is CASSQDPTSTDTQYF. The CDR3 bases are TGCGCCAGCAGCCAAGATCCGACTAGCACAGATACGCAGTATTTT.

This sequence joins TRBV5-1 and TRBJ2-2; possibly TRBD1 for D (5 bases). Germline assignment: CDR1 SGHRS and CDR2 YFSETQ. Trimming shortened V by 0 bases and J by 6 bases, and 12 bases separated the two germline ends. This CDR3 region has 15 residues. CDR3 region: CASSLAWQGPGELFF. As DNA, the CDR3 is TGCGCCAGCAGCTTGGCCTGGCAGGGTCCCGGGGAGCTGTTTTTT.

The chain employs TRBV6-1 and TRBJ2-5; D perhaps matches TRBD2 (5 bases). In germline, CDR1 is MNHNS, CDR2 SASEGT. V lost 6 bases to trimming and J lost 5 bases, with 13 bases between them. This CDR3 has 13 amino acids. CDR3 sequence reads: CASSTRGGETQYF. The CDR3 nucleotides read TGTGCCAGCAGCACCCGAGGCGGGGAGACCCAGTACTTC.

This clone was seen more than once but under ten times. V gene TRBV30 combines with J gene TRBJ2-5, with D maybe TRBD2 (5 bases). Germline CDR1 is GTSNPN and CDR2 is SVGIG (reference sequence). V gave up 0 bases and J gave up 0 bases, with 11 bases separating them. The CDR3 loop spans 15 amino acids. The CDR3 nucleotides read TGTGCCTGGAGTGTAGCCGGGATGTACCAAGAGACCCAGTACTTC. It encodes CAWSVAGMYQETQYF.

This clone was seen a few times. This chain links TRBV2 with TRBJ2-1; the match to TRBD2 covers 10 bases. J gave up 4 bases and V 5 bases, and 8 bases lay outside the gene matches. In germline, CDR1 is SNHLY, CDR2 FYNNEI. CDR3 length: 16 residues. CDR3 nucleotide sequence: TGTGCCAGCAGTAAAATAGCGGGAGGAACATACAATGAGCAGTTCTTC. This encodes CASSKIAGGTYNEQFF.

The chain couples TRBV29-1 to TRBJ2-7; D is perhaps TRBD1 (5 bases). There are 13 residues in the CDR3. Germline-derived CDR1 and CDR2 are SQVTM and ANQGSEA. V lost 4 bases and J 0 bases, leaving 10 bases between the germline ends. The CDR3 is CSVVTGSSYEQYF. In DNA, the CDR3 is TGCAGCGTTGTTACAGGCAGCTCCTACGAGCAGTACTTC.

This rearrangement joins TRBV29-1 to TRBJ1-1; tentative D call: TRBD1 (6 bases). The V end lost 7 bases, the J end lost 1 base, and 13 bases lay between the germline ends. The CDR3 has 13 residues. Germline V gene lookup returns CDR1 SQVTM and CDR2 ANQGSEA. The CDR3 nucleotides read TGCAGCGGAAAACAGGGACCGAACACTGAAGCTTTCTTT. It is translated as CSGKQGPNTEAFF.

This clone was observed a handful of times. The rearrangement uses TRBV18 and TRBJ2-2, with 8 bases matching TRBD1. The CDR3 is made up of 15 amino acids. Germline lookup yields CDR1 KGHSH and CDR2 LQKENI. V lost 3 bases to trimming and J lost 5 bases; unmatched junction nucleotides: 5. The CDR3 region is CASSPDRVGTGELFF. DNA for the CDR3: TGTGCCAGCTCACCGGACAGGGTCGGAACCGGGGAGCTGTTTTTT.

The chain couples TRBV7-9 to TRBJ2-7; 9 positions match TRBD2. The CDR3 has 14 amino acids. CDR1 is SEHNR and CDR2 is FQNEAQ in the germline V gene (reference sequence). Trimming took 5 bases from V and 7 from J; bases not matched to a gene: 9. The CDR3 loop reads CASSKTSGGEEQYF. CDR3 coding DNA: TGTGCCAGCAGCAAGACTAGCGGAGGGGAGGAGCAGTACTTC. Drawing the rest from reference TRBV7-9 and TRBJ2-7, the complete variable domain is DTGVSQNPRHKITKRGQNVTFRCDPISEHNRLYWYRQTLGQGPEFLTYFQNEAQLEKSRLLSDRFSAERPKGSFSTLEIQRTEQGDSAMYLCASSKTSGGEEQYFGPGTRLTVT.

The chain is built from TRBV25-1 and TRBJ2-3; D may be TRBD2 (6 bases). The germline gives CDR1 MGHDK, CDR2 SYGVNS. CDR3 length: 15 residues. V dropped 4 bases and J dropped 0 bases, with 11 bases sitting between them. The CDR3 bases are TGTGCCAGCAGTGCCTCGCGGGGTAGCACAGATACGCAGTATTTT. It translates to CASSASRGSTDTQYF. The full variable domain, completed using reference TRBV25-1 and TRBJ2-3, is EADIYQTPRYLVIGTGKKITLECSQTMGHDKMYWYQQDPGMELHLIHYSYGVNSTEKGDLSSESTVSRIRTEHFPLTLESARPSHTSQYLCASSASRGSTDTQYFGPGTRLTVL.